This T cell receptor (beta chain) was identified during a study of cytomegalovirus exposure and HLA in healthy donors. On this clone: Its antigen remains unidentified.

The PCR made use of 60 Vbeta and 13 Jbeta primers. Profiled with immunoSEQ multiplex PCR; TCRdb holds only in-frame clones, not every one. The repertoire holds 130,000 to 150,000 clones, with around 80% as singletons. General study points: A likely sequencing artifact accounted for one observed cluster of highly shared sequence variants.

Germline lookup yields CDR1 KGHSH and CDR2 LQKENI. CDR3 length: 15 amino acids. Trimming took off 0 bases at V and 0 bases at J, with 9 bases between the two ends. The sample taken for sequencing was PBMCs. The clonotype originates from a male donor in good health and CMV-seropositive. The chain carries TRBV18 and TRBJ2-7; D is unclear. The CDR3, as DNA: TGTGCCAGCTCACCACCGAGCAGGTCCTCCTACGAGCAGTACTTC. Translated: CASSPPSRSSYEQYF.